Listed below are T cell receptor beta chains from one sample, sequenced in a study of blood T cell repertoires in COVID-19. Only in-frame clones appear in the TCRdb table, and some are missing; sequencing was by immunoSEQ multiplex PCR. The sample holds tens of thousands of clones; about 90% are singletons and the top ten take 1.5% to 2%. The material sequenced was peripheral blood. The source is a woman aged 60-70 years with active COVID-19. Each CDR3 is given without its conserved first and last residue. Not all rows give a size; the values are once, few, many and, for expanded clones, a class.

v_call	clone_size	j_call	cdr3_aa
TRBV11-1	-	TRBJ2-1	ASSFSGRAGGEQF
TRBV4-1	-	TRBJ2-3	ASSQELGRTDTQY
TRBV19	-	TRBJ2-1	ASSIGDEQF
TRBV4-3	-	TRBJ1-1	ASSQAGLNTEAF
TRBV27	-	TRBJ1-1	ASSSWSVVGAF
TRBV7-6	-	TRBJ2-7	ASSSLLTDRGRNEQY
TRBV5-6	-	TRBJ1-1	ASSLGRQFGAF
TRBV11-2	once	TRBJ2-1	ASSLVAYEQF
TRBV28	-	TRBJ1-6	AERQGSNSPLH
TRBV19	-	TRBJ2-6	ASTVTGAGANVLT
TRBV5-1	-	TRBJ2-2	ASSLRQGQNTGELF
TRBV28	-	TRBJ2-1	ASSPQWAWDNEQF
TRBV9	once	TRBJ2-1	ASTEGGAGGYDEQF
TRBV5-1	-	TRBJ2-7	ASSLTGGLRGEQY
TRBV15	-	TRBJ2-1	ATSRGTGGLYEQF
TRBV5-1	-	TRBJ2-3	ASSEDIDTQY
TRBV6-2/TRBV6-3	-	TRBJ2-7	ASSYLIRGPYEQY
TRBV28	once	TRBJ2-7	ASSSRDRGLNEQY
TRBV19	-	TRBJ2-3	ASNRAGVSTDTQY
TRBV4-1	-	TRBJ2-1	ASSQVNLVSYNEQF
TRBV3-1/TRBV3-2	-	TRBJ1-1	ASSQVYRQGNTEAF
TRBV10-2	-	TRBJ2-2	ASVLITGELF
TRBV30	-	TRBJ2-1	AWSRGLRPNEQF
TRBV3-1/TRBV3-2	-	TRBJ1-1	ASSKQGASTEAF
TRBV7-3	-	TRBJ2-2	ASSLNQAGELF
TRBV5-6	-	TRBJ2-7	ASSLDGGTGYYEQY
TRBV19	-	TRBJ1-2	ASSTRDIHYGYT
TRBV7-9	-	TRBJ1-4	ASGSGEKLF
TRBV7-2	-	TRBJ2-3	ASSSEAGVSYTQY
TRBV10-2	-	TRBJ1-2	ASSPPQTGKHGYT
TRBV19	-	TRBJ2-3	ASSNFGTSGTDTQY
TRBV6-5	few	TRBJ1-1	ATQQGAWTEAF
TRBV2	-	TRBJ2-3	ASCRGGAGLDTQY
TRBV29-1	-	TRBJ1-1	SAYRGINTEAF
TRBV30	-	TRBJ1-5	AWSLSSLTYSNQPQH
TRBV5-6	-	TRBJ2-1	ASSLGGDNEQF
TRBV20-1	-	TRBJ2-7	SPSASREQY
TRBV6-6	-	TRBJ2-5	ACGLTREEAQY
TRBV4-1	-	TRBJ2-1	ASSQERGLAGMREQF
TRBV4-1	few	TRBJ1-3	ASSNEDSSGNTIY
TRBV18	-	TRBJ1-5	ASSPGAENFNQPQH
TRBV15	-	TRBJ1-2	ATRGPGGYT
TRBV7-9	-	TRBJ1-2	ASSSNRGSGSNYGYT
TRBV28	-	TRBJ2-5	ASSPPTAARGETQY
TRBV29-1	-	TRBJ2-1	SVGSRVDEQF
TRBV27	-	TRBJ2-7	ASSLSQQTYEQY
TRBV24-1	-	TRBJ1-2	ATSDSTWGYT
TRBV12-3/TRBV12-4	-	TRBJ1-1	ASSTGGDTEAF
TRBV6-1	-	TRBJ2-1	ASSARGGRSPNEQF
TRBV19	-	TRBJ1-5	ASSVPNRGQLNQPQH
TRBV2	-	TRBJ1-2	ASSESGVGGYT